The clone carrying this T cell receptor (beta chain) was detected once. The antigen is undetermined. The PCR made use of 60 Vbeta and 13 Jbeta primers. TCRdb's copy holds only in-frame clones and misses some; the assay was immunoSEQ multiplex PCR. The data contain 140,000 or so clones, roughly 79% of them singletons. These data are taken from a study of cytomegalovirus exposure and HLA in healthy donors. Study-wide results and caveats: A later analysis appeared to link common viral pathogens to several of the most significant clusters. Under in vitro conditions, three CMV-associated chains were confirmed as specific for CMV antigens.

The CDR3 has 18 residues. V shed 5 bases, J shed 7 bases, and the junction held 16 bases outside the gene matches. The germline gives CDR1 MNHEY, CDR2 SMNVEV (reference sequence). This rearrangement joins TRBV27 to TRBJ1-5; 11 nucleotides align to TRBD1. The TCR sequence derives from a woman aged 55-70 years in good health and CMV-seropositive. Material: PBMCs. The CDR3 DNA is TGTGCCAGCAGTCCAAGGACAGGGGGCGAGTCCCCTAGACAGCCCCAGCATTTT. This gives the protein CASSPRTGGESPRQPQHF.